Below, 29 T cell receptor beta chains from the same sample are listed, as sequenced in a study of siplizumab effects on memory and regulatory T cells. Sequencing was performed with immunoSEQ multiplex PCR; in TCRdb, only in-frame clones are kept and a portion is missing. The repertoire includes around 3,000 clones, 55% to 80% of them detected once, and 55% to 60% sits in the top ten. The specimen sequenced was TEMRA CD8+ T cells sorted from blood. As for subset: unstimulated CD8+ CD45RA+ effector memory T cells. These receptors were taken from a human donor in good health.

This rearrangement joins TRBV5-1 to TRBJ2-7; 9 nucleotides line up with TRBD2. The CDR3 sequence is 17 residues long. Germline V CDR1 and CDR2: SGHRS, YFSETQ. J gave up 5 bases and V 0 bases, and 12 bases lay outside the gene matches. The CDR3 DNA reads TGCGCCAGCAGCTTGGAAGGGTGGGGGCTAGCGGGGAACGAGCAGTACTTC. Translated: CASSLEGWGLAGNEQYF.

This clone was observed once. This chain joins TRBV29-1 and TRBJ1-3, with 7 bases lining up with TRBD1. The V and J ends lost 4 bases and 6 bases, in that order; junction bases with no gene match: 9. The CDR3 sequence is 14 residues long. Germline V gives CDR1 SQVTM, CDR2 ANQGSEA. The CDR3 loop is CSVGDRVGENTIYF. Written as DNA, the CDR3 is TGCAGCGTTGGTGACAGGGTGGGTGAAAACACCATATATTTT.

V and J are TRBV27 and TRBJ2-7, with 9 bases aligning to TRBD1. V shed 2 bases and J 3 bases; nucleotides not matched to a gene: 5. The V gene's germline CDR1 is MNHEY and CDR2 SMNVEV (reference sequence). The CDR3 is made up of 15 amino acids. The chain's CDR3 is CASSLDGTGFYEQYF. CDR3 nucleotide sequence: TGTGCCAGCAGTTTAGACGGGACAGGGTTCTACGAGCAGTACTTC.

This clone was seen more than once but under ten times. The genes are TRBV14 and TRBJ2-1; TRBD1 aligns across 7 bases. Looked up from germline, CDR1 is SGHDN and CDR2 is FVKESK. This CDR3 region has 15 residues. Unmatched junction bases numbered 6, after V lost 5 bases and J lost 2 bases. The CDR3 protein is CASSMTGYTYNEQFF. The CDR3 DNA is TGTGCCAGCAGCATGACAGGGTACACCTACAATGAGCAGTTCTTC.

The rearrangement links TRBV7-6 to TRBJ2-2; 9 bases are a match to TRBD2. Germline V lookup: CDR1 SGHVS, CDR2 FNYEAQ. This CDR3 is built from 18 residues. Germline trimming cut 2 bases from V and 4 bases from J; bases unmatched to any gene: 11. CDR3 coding DNA: TGTGCCAGCAGCTTACCCTTCGGCGGGAGGGCCAGCACCGGGGAGCTGTTTTTT. This codes for CASSLPFGGRASTGELFF. The entire variable domain, with the rest obtained from reference TRBV7-6 and TRBJ2-2, is as follows: GAGVSQSPRYKVTKRGQDVALRCDPISGHVSLYWYRQALGQGPEFLTYFNYEAQQDKSGLPNDRFSAERPEGSISTLTIQRTEQRDSAMYRCASSLPFGGRASTGELFFGEGSRLTVL.

The chain links TRBV7-9 to TRBJ2-3, with 10 positions matching TRBD2. Germline loops: CDR1 SEHNR, CDR2 FQNEAQ (reference sequence). V was pared by 3 bases and J by 5 bases, with 8 bases of the junction left unmatched. The CDR3 is 16 residues long. In nucleotides, the CDR3 is TGTGCCAGCAGCTTGGAAGCGGGAGGGCTGTTAGATACGCAGTATTTT. Residues: CASSLEAGGLLDTQYF.

This clone rates as medium-sized. The chain has TRBV6-6 and TRBJ2-7, with 7 positions matching TRBD1. V lost 7 bases to trimming and J lost 8 bases; unmatched junction nucleotides: 14. The CDR3 covers 14 residues. In germline, CDR1 is MNHNY, CDR2 SVGAGI (reference sequence). The CDR3 spells CASNYSPDREQQYF. CDR3 DNA sequence: TGTGCCAGCAACTATTCCCCAGACAGGGAGCAGCAGTACTTC.

DNA for the CDR3: TGTGCCAGCAGCCCCGGGGGTGGGGTGTCGAATGAGCAGTTCTTC. This sequence encodes CASSPGGGVSNEQFF. This chain uses TRBV7-9 with TRBJ2-1; TRBD2 is a possible D gene (6 bases). Germline loops: CDR1 SEHNR, CDR2 FQNEAQ (reference sequence). V shed 5 bases and J shed 7 bases, with 18 bases lying between them. The CDR3 is 15 residues long.

The chain carries TRBV27 and TRBJ2-7; the D is unclear. The V and J ends lost 8 bases and 0 bases respectively, with 11 bases between them. Germline CDR1 reads MNHEY; CDR2 reads SMNVEV (reference sequence). The CDR3 totals 13 residues. This CDR3 is CASALKLSYEQYF. The CDR3 coding sequence is TGTGCCAGCGCTTTGAAGCTCTCCTACGAGCAGTACTTC.

Sample share makes this clone medium-sized. J is TRBJ1-1 and V is TRBV14; the D is unclear. The length of the CDR3 is 13 residues. Germline CDR1 SGHDN, CDR2 FVKESK. The V end lost 6 bases, the J end lost 3 bases, and 11 bases lay between the germline ends. CDR3 amino acids: CASRGFQDTEAFF. The CDR3 DNA follows: TGTGCCAGCAGAGGGTTTCAGGACACTGAAGCTTTCTTT. Full variable domain (missing parts from reference TRBV14 and TRBJ1-1): EAGVTQFPSHSVIEKGQTVTLRCDPISGHDNLYWYRRVMGKEIKFLLHFVKESKQDESGMPNNRFLAERTGGTYSTLKVQPAELEDSGVYFCASRGFQDTEAFFGQGTRLTVV.

The chain is built from TRBV27 and TRBJ2-1, with D perhaps TRBD1 or TRBD2 (6 bases each). This CDR3 comprises 15 residues. Looked up from germline, CDR1 is MNHEY and CDR2 is SMNVEV (reference sequence). Trimming took off 5 bases at V and 2 bases at J, with 13 bases between the two ends. CDR3 in amino acids: CASSGRTDPYNEQFF. The CDR3, as DNA: TGTGCCAGCAGTGGGAGGACAGATCCCTACAATGAGCAGTTCTTC.

The chain has TRBV5-6 and TRBJ1-1; weak D call: TRBD1 (5 bases). V was clipped by 6 bases and J by 2 bases, with 14 bases between them. The CDR3 is made up of 14 amino acids. Per the germline V gene, CDR1 is SGHDT and CDR2 is YYEEEE. The CDR3 is CASTIAGGNTEAFF. The CDR3 nucleotides are TGTGCCAGCACCATCGCCGGGGGAAACACTGAAGCTTTCTTT.

Within the sample, this clone is medium-sized. This sequence joins TRBV10-3 and TRBJ1-2; D is unclear. Germline V gives CDR1 ENHRY, CDR2 SYGVKD. The CDR3 length is 14 residues. Trimming cost V 0 bases and J 5 bases, with 10 bases left between them. CDR3 sequence: CAISESGWSYGYTF. Written as DNA, the CDR3 is TGTGCCATCAGTGAGTCCGGGTGGTCTTATGGCTACACCTTC.

The genes are TRBV6-5 and TRBJ1-5, with TRBD1 identical over 7 bases. The germline CDR1 and CDR2 sequences are MNHEY and SVGAGI. The CDR3 contains 14 residues. V lost 6 bases to trimming and J lost 6 bases; unmatched junction nucleotides: 8. CDR3 nucleotides: TGTGCCAGCAGCACAGGGGAAGGGGGTCAGCCCCAGCATTTT. Translating gives CASSTGEGGQPQHF.

This clone occurred a few times. CDR3 region: CSASPRTEAFF. The CDR3 nucleotides read TGCAGTGCCTCGCCACGGACTGAAGCTTTCTTT. V usage is TRBV20-1 and J usage is TRBJ1-1; D gene ambiguous. CDR1 and CDR2 (germline): DFQATT, SNEGSKA (reference sequence). CDR3 length equals 11 residues. V lost 6 bases, J lost 5 bases, and 10 bases lay in between.

This clone appeared a few times. V gene TRBV19 combines with J gene TRBJ2-3; D perhaps matches TRBD1 (5 bases). V lost 6 bases to trimming and J lost 5 bases, with 15 bases between them. The CDR3 spans 14 residues. The V gene's germline CDR1 is LNHDA and CDR2 SQIVND (reference sequence). In nucleotides, the CDR3 is TGTGCCAGTAGCTCCCAGGGCTCTATAGATACGCAGTATTTT. This translates into CASSSQGSIDTQYF.

This clone came up once. This chain joins TRBV2 and TRBJ1-4, with 8 bases lining up with TRBD1. In germline, CDR1 is SNHLY, CDR2 FYNNEI. Losses at the gene ends were 10 bases for V and 8 bases for J; bases not matched to a gene: 15. The CDR3 runs to 15 residues. The CDR3 sequence is CATGPTGQVSEKLFF. The DNA of the CDR3 is TGTGCCACTGGCCCAACGGGACAGGTTAGCGAAAAACTGTTTTTT.

The J gene is TRBJ1-1, the V gene TRBV9; 7 bases line up with TRBD1. The V gene end was trimmed by 2 bases and the J gene end by 4 bases; junction bases not matched to a gene: 5. The CDR3 runs 14 residues. In germline, CDR1 is SGDLS, CDR2 YYNGEE. For the CDR3, the DNA is TGTGCCAGCAGCGTCGACAGGGTGAGCACTGAAGCTTTCTTT. It encodes CASSVDRVSTEAFF.

This sequence joins TRBV28 and TRBJ2-6; D ambiguous. The V end was cut by 2 bases, the J end by 4 bases, with 3 bases between. In germline, CDR1 is MDHEN, CDR2 SYDVKM. This CDR3 has 13 amino acids. CDR3 coding DNA: TGTGCCAGCAGTTTACGAGGGGCCAACGTCCTGACTTTC. Residues: CASSLRGANVLTF.

In its sample, this clone ranks as medium-sized. This chain connects TRBV7-9 to TRBJ1-2; D is ambiguous. Germline assignment: CDR1 SEHNR and CDR2 FQNEAQ (reference sequence). This CDR3 contains 14 residues. Trimming stripped 1 base from V and 4 bases from J, with 10 bases between. The CDR3: CASSLDNSGYGYTF. CDR3 sequence (DNA): TGTGCCAGCAGCTTAGACAATTCAGGCTATGGCTACACCTTC.

Only a few counts were recorded for this clone. The rearrangement uses TRBV19 and TRBJ1-2; no reliable D call. Deletions cut 2 bases from V and 5 bases from J, with 21 bases between. CDR1 and CDR2 from the germline V gene are LNHDA and SQIVND (reference sequence). The CDR3 has 17 residues. CDR3 in DNA: TGTGCCAGTAGTATACCACCTCCTGGGGTACCCGAGTATGGCTACACCTTC. Amino acids: CASSIPPPGVPEYGYTF.

The gene calls are TRBV5-1 and TRBJ1-1; D call uncertain. The CDR3 totals 13 residues. The germline V gene has CDR1 SGHRS and CDR2 YFSETQ. Trimming took off 4 bases at V and 0 bases at J, with 7 bases between the two ends. The DNA for the CDR3 is TGCGCCAGCAGCATAGGGATGAACACTGAAGCTTTCTTT. This gives the protein CASSIGMNTEAFF.

The J gene is TRBJ2-2, the V gene TRBV29-1; 7 nucleotides line up with TRBD1. Germline V gene data show CDR1 as SQVTM and CDR2 as ANQGSEA. This CDR3 is 14 amino acids long. The V gene end was trimmed by 5 bases and the J gene end by 3 bases; junction bases not matched to a gene: 6. CDR3 coding DNA: TGCAGCGTTTGGCGGCAGGGGGACACCGGGGAGCTGTTTTTT. Translation: CSVWRQGDTGELFF.

This clone has just a few counts. The chain carries TRBV4-1 and TRBJ1-1, with unresolved D. Trimming left V 3 bases short and J 3 bases short, with 14 bases between. Germline CDR1 and CDR2: MGHRA and YSYEKL. The length of the CDR3 is 15 residues. The CDR3 region has the DNA TGCGCCAGCAGCCAGAGTCCAACCCTAGACACTGAAGCTTTCTTT. This sequence encodes CASSQSPTLDTEAFF.

The CDR3 reads CASSTDLTSAAQHF. Here the CDR3 DNA reads TGTGCCAGCAGCACCGACCTGACATCGGCGGCCCAGCATTTT. This chain links TRBV6-6 with TRBJ1-5; no reliable D call. The germline CDR1 and CDR2 sequences are MNHNY and SVGAGI (reference sequence). Trimming stripped 6 bases from V and 11 bases from J, with 20 bases between. This CDR3 has 14 residues.

This chain links TRBV7-3 with TRBJ1-1, with a tentative D call TRBD1 (5 bases). CDR1 is SGHTA and CDR2 is FQGTGA in the germline V gene. Trimming took 5 bases from V and 2 from J, leaving 12 bases between them. The CDR3 is made up of 14 amino acids. The CDR3 spells CASSQNQGNTEAFF. CDR3 coding DNA: TGTGCCAGCAGCCAGAACCAGGGCAACACTGAAGCTTTCTTT. Variable domain in full (rest from reference TRBV7-3 and TRBJ1-1): GAGVSQTPSNKVTEKGKYVELRCDPISGHTALYWYRQSLGQGPEFLIYFQGTGAADDSGLPNDRFFAVRPEGSVSTLKIQRTERGDSAVYLCASSQNQGNTEAFFGQGTRLTVV.

The chain couples TRBV19 to TRBJ2-1, with 8 bases lining up with TRBD2. V lost 6 bases and J lost 4; bases outside the gene matches: 5. The length of the CDR3 is 14 residues. Germline V gene lookup returns CDR1 LNHDA and CDR2 SQIVND (reference sequence). CDR3 nucleotides: TGTGCCAGTAGAAAGGGCGGGGGGTACAATGAGCAGTTCTTC. It is translated as CASRKGGGYNEQFF.

This clone is medium-sized. The V gene is TRBV7-9, the J gene TRBJ1-1; no definite D call. Germline V CDR1 and CDR2: SEHNR, FQNEAQ (reference sequence). The length of the CDR3 is 13 residues. Trimming removed 4 bases at V and 7 bases at J, with 13 bases between. The CDR3 region is CASSSPNTGEAFF. The CDR3 DNA reads as TGTGCCAGCAGCTCCCCTAACACGGGTGAAGCTTTCTTT.

This rearrangement joins TRBV27 to TRBJ2-1; 7 bases map to TRBD2. CDR3 length: 14 amino acids. Germline CDR1 is MNHEY and CDR2 is SMNVEV (reference sequence). Trimming cost V 8 bases and J 4 bases; bases outside gene matches: 8. CDR3 protein: CASAWGGTYNEQFF. The CDR3, as DNA: TGTGCCAGCGCCTGGGGGGGGACTTACAATGAGCAGTTCTTC.